The 12 T cell receptor beta chains below were found in one sample sequenced in a study of cytomegalovirus exposure and HLA in healthy donors. Produced via immunoSEQ multiplex PCR; TCRdb's table is partial and in-frame only. The sample contains about 160,000 clones, 84% of which appear only once. The sequencing sample was made of PBMCs. The receptors derive from a man aged 25 to 40 in good health and CMV-seropositive.

This rearrangement joins TRBV5-5 to TRBJ2-7; 14 nucleotides align to TRBD2. From germline, CDR1 is SGHKS and CDR2 YYEKEE (reference sequence). The CDR3 contains 16 residues. V gave up 5 bases and J gave up 5 bases; unmatched junction bases: 9. The DNA of the CDR3 is TGTGCCAGCAGGCCCGGGACTAGCGGGAGAAGCGACGAGCAGTACTTC. Residues: CASRPGTSGRSDEQYF.

This clone was counted only a few times. The V and J genes are TRBV9 and TRBJ1-2; TRBD1 is a possible D gene (5 bases). Germline CDR1 reads SGDLS; CDR2 reads YYNGEE. V lost 5 bases to trimming and J lost 4 bases, with 15 bases between them. CDR3 length: 14 amino acids. The CDR3 protein is CASRNGHNPYGYTF. DNA of the CDR3: TGTGCCAGCAGAAATGGACACAACCCCTATGGCTACACCTTC.

The gene calls are TRBV4-1 and TRBJ2-1; 11 bases map to TRBD2. This CDR3 region has 15 residues. J gave up 10 bases and V 6 bases, and 11 bases lay outside the gene matches. Germline CDR1 is MGHRA and CDR2 is YSYEKL. The DNA of the CDR3 is TGCGCCAGCAGGCCAAATAGCGGGAGGGCCCTCGAGCAGTTCTTC. This gives the protein CASRPNSGRALEQFF.

The V and J genes are TRBV19 and TRBJ2-2, with D hard to call. CDR3 length equals 14 residues. Germline values: CDR1 LNHDA, CDR2 SQIVND (reference sequence). Trimming cost V 8 bases and J 2 bases, with 12 bases left between them. CDR3 sequence: CASSPQPNTGELFF. The CDR3 DNA sequence: TGTGCCAGTTCCCCACAGCCCAACACCGGGGAGCTGTTTTTT.

The chain combines TRBV7-2 with TRBJ2-3, with 9 bases that match TRBD2. V dropped 5 bases and J dropped 3; count of bases not matched to a gene: 9. The CDR3 has 16 amino acids. CDR1 SGHTA and CDR2 FQGNSA come from the germline V gene. The CDR3 sequence: CASSRLADPVTDTQYF. CDR3 coding DNA: TGTGCCAGCAGCCGACTAGCGGACCCTGTGACAGATACGCAGTATTTT.

In this sample, this clone turned up once. The gene calls are TRBV14 and TRBJ2-1; 7 positions agree with TRBD2. V lost 3 bases and J lost 8; bases outside the gene matches: 10. The germline CDR1 and CDR2 sequences are SGHDN and FVKESK. The CDR3 runs 15 residues. The CDR3 DNA reads TGTGCCAGCAGCCAGCTGGGAGGGCCTAAAGATGAGCAGTTCTTC. Translated, it gives CASSQLGGPKDEQFF.

J is TRBJ2-3 and V is TRBV28; D is perhaps TRBD1 (5 bases). This CDR3 has 15 residues. Germline V gives CDR1 MDHEN, CDR2 SYDVKM. V lost 8 bases and J lost 5, with 20 bases in between. In DNA form, the CDR3 reads TGTGCCAGCGCTGCCGGCAGGGTTTGGGGAGATACGCAGTATTTT. Translating gives CASAAGRVWGDTQYF.

The chain employs TRBV5-6 and TRBJ2-1, with 10 bases that match TRBD2. CDR3 length: 14 amino acids. After removal of 0 bases from V and 8 bases from J, the junction contained 2 bases not matched to a gene. Germline loops: CDR1 SGHDT, CDR2 YYEEEE. CDR3 loop: CASSLVTSGDEQFF. The CDR3 bases are TGTGCCAGCAGCTTGGTTACTAGCGGGGATGAGCAGTTCTTC.

The chain joins TRBV29-1 to TRBJ2-2, with a possible D match to TRBD1 (6 bases). The V end was cut by 6 bases, the J end by 1 base, with 6 bases between. Germline values: CDR1 SQVTM, CDR2 ANQGSEA. This CDR3 contains 12 residues. The CDR3 DNA reads as TGCAGCGTGGACAGGAACACCGGGGAGCTGTTTTTT. Translated, it gives CSVDRNTGELFF.

This sequence joins TRBV27 and TRBJ2-7; 9 nucleotides match TRBD2. Germline-derived CDR1 and CDR2 are MNHEY and SMNVEV (reference sequence). This CDR3 is built from 15 residues. Germline trimming cut 2 bases from V and 1 base from J; bases unmatched to any gene: 3. CDR3 sequence (DNA): TGTGCCAGCAGTTTAGGCGGGGGGGGGTCCTACGAGCAGTACTTC. Protein product: CASSLGGGGSYEQYF.

The chain links TRBV7-9 to TRBJ2-1; 7 nucleotides align to TRBD2. This CDR3 region has 15 residues. Germline V CDR1 and CDR2: SEHNR, FQNEAQ (reference sequence). With V trimmed by 5 bases and J by 8 bases, 12 bases remained unmatched. The CDR3 DNA is TGTGCCAGCAGCCCCCCCATGCGGGAGAGATATGAGCAGTTCTTC. Translated, it gives CASSPPMRERYEQFF.

This chain connects TRBV19 to TRBJ2-2; tentatively, D is TRBD2 (7 bases). The CDR3 runs to 15 residues. The V gene lost 3 bases and the J gene lost 5 bases, with 13 bases spanning the gap. Germline V gene lookup returns CDR1 LNHDA and CDR2 SQIVND (reference sequence). The CDR3 here is CASSIGRGLTGELFF. As DNA, the CDR3 is TGTGCCAGTAGTATCGGCAGGGGACTAACCGGGGAGCTGTTTTTT. The entire variable domain, with the rest obtained from reference TRBV19 and TRBJ2-2, is as follows: DGGITQSPKYLFRKEGQNVTLSCEQNLNHDAMYWYRQDPGQGLRLIYYSQIVNDFQKGDIAEGYSVSREKKESFPLTVTSAQKNPTAFYLCASSIGRGLTGELFFGEGSRLTVL.